This T cell receptor beta chain was recovered during a study of T cell repertoires in cytomegalovirus infection. Findings and caveats of the study: The study found HLA-C-restricted CMV-specific TCR beta clonotypes dominating the ex vivo response.

V was pared by 7 bases and J by 2 bases, with 5 bases between. This CDR3 comprises 11 residues. Germline CDR1 is MNHNS and CDR2 is SASEGT. MiXCR, applied by TCRdb to the reads, yields one record per CDR3 protein. Among 450,000 to 550,000 distinct CDR3 sequences, approximately 15% were seen once, and the ten largest hold about 24%. This clonotype was counted between two and nine times. The target antigen is unknown. This receptor was taken from a human donor in good health (CMV status not recorded). Some clones in this sample may be carry-over from other donors' samples. Specimen: CD8+ T cells from PBMCs. This chain connects TRBV6-1 to TRBJ1-1; D is unclear. This CDR3 is CASNHNTEAFF. CDR3 bases: TGTGCCAGCAACCATAACACTGAAGCTTTCTTT.